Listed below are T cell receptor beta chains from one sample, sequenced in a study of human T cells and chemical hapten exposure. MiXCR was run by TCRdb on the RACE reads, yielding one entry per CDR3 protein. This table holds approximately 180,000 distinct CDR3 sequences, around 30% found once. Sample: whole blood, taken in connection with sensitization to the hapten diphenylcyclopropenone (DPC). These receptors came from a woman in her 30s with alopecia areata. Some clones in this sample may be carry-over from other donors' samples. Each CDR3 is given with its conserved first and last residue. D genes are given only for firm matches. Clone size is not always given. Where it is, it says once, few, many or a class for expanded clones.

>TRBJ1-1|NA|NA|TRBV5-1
CASTREENTEAFF
TGCGCCAGTACCCGGGAAGAGAACACTGAAGCTTTCTTT
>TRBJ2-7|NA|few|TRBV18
CASSRDTDYEQYF
TGTGCCAGCTCCCGGGACACGGACTACGAGCAGTACTTC
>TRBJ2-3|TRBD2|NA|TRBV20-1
CSATTSGGFGTDTQYF
TGCAGTGCGACGACTAGCGGGGGTTTCGGAACAGATACGCAGTATTTT
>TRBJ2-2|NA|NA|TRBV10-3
CAISDTGELFF
TGTGCCATCTCTGACACCGGGGAGCTGTTTTTT
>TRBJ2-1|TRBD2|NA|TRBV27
CASSHPLTSGRNEQFF
TGTGCCAGCAGTCACCCCCTGACTAGCGGTCGCAATGAGCAGTTCTTC
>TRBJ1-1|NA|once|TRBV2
CASSDSYEAFF
TGTGCCAGCAGTGATAGTTATGAAGCTTTCTTT
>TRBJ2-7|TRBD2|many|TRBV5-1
CASSLRAGPYEQYF
TGCGCCAGCAGCTTGCGAGCGGGACCCTACGAGCAGTACTTC
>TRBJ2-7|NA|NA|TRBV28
CASSPGGGTTYEQYF
TGTGCCAGCAGTCCCGGTGGAGGGACAACCTACGAGCAGTACTTC
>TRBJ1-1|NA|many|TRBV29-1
CSSSDRNTEAFF
TGCTCTTCATCCGACCGGAACACTGAAGCTTTCTTT
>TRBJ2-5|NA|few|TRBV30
CAWSVFRSQETQYF
TGTGCCTGGAGTGTCTTCCGGTCGCAAGAGACCCAGTACTTC
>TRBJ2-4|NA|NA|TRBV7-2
CASSFLWDIQYF
TGTGCCAGCAGCTTTCTGTGGGACATTCAGTACTTC
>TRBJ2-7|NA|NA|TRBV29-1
CSVAAGTYEQYF
TGCAGCGTTGCGGCCGGGACCTACGAGCAGTACTTC
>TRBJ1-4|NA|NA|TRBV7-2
CASSLDTAPSEKLFF
TGTGCCAGCAGCCTGGACACCGCACCATCAGAAAAACTGTTTTTT
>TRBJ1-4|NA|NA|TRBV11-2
CASSGHFNEKLFF
TGTGCCAGCAGCGGCCACTTTAATGAAAAACTGTTTTTT
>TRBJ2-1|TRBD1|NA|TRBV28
CASTGAGTATYNEQFF
TGTGCCAGCACCGGGGCCGGGACAGCAACCTACAATGAGCAGTTCTTC
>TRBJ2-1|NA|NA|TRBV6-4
CASSDSGLEQFF
TGTGCCAGCAGTGACTCGGGGCTAGAGCAGTTCTTC
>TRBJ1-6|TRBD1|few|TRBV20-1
CSAPGTGDSPLHF
TGCAGTGCTCCCGGGACAGGGGATTCACCCCTCCACTTT
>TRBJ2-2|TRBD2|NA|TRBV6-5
CASTELSAGGITGELFF
TGTGCCAGCACCGAACTTTCGGCGGGAGGAATTACCGGGGAGCTGTTTTTT
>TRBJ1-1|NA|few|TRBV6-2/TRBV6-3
CASNPGGLGTEAFF
TGTGCCAGCAACCCGGGGGGTCTGGGAACTGAAGCTTTCTTT
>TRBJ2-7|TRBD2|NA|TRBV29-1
CSAGGASGNYEQYF
TGCAGCGCGGGCGGGGCTAGCGGGAATTACGAGCAGTACTTC
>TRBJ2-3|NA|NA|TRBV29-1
CNAPTGPTDTQYF
TGCAACGCCCCGACGGGACCTACAGATACGCAGTATTTT
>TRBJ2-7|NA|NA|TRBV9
CASSYDQGPYEQYF
TGTGCCAGCAGCTACGACCAGGGACCCTACGAGCAGTACTTC
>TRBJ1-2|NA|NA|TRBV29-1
CSDEVQDYGYTF
TGCAGCGATGAAGTACAGGATTATGGCTACACCTTC
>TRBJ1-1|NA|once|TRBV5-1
CASSLGGTSNTEAFF
TGCGCCAGCAGCTTGGGGGGGACTTCGAACACTGAAGCTTTCTTT
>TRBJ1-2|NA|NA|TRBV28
CASSLDEYGYTF
TGTGCCAGCAGTCTCGATGAGTATGGCTACACCTTC
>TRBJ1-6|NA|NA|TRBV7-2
CASSYFGGRDSPLHF
TGTGCCAGCAGCTACTTCGGGGGGCGGGATTCACCCCTCCACTTT
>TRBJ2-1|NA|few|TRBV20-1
CSASWTVAARDNEQFF
TGCAGTGCTAGTTGGACAGTAGCCGCCCGGGACAATGAGCAGTTCTTC
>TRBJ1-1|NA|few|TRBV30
CAWTISSRAFF
TGTGCCTGGACGATCTCATCCAGAGCTTTCTTT
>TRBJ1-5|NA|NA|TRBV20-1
CSASWDLNQPQHF
TGCAGTGCTAGTTGGGACCTCAATCAGCCCCAGCATTTT
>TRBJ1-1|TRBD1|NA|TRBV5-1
CASRVQGRDTEAFF
TGCGCCAGCAGGGTACAGGGGCGAGACACTGAAGCTTTCTTT
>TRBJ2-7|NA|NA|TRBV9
CASSVEANPLSYEQYF
TGTGCCAGCAGCGTAGAGGCAAATCCCCTCTCCTACGAGCAGTACTTC
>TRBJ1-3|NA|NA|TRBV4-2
CASSQELSGNTIYF
TGTGCCAGCAGCCAAGAGTTGTCTGGAAACACCATATATTTT
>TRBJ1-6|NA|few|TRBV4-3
CASSQYRDSGPPLHF
TGCGCCAGCAGCCAATATAGGGATAGTGGGCCACCCCTCCACTTT
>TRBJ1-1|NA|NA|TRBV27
CASSLYGTSNTEAFF
TGTGCCAGCAGTTTATACGGGACGTCGAACACTGAAGCTTTCTTT
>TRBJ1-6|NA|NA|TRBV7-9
CASGPAGPYNSPLHF
TGTGCCAGCGGCCCCGCGGGACCTTATAATTCACCCCTCCACTTT
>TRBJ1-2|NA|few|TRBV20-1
CSASPLQGNYGYTF
TGCAGTGCTAGCCCGCTACAGGGAAACTATGGCTACACCTTC
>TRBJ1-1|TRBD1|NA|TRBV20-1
CSALGQMNTEAFF
TGCAGTGCGCTGGGACAGATGAACACTGAAGCTTTCTTT
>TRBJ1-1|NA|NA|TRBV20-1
CSARGQIEAFF
TGCAGTGCTCGAGGACAGATTGAAGCTTTCTTT
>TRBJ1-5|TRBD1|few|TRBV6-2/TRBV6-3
CASRKTGGGQPQHF
TGTGCCAGCAGAAAGACAGGGGGCGGTCAGCCCCAGCATTTT
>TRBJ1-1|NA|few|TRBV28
CASKRTSVGGAEAFF
TGTGCCAGCAAGAGGACGTCGGTTGGGGGGGCTGAAGCTTTCTTT
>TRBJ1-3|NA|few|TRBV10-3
CAISERARQGGNTIYF
TGTGCCATCAGTGAGCGGGCACGCCAAGGAGGAAACACCATATATTTT
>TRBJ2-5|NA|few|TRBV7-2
CASSFDFEETQYF
TGTGCCAGCAGCTTCGATTTTGAGGAGACCCAGTACTTC
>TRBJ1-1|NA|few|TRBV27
CASSLSANTEAFF
TGTGCCAGCAGTTTATCAGCGAACACTGAAGCTTTCTTT
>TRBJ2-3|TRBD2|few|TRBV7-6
CASSPLAGGTDTQYF
TGTGCCAGCAGCCCCCTCGCGGGGGGCACAGATACGCAGTATTTT
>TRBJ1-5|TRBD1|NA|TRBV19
CASSTTGVWSVQPQHF
TGTGCCAGTAGTACGACAGGGGTGTGGAGTGTACAGCCCCAGCATTTT
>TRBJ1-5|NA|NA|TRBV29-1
CSAADGASNQPQHF
TGCAGCGCCGCTGATGGGGCAAGCAATCAGCCCCAGCATTTT
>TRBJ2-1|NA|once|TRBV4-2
CASSQDRATTHNEQFF
TGTGCCAGCAGCCAAGATCGGGCTACCACTCACAATGAGCAGTTCTTC
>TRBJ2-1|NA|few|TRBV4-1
CASSQEGARYNEQFF
TGCGCCAGCAGCCAAGAGGGGGCCAGGTACAATGAGCAGTTCTTC
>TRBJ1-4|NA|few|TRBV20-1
CSARSQGGEKLFF
TGCAGTGCTAGGAGTCAGGGAGGCGAAAAACTGTTTTTT
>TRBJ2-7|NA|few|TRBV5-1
CASNTDTYEQYF
TGCGCCAGCAATACGGATACCTACGAGCAGTACTTC
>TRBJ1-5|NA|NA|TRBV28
CASSSGGAGNQPQHF
TGTGCCAGCAGTTCCGGGGGGGCCGGTAATCAGCCCCAGCATTTT
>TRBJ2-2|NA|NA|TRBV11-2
CASSLYGGELFF
TGTGCCAGCAGCTTGTATGGCGGGGAGCTGTTTTTT
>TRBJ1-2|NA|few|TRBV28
CASSLDGDSGYTF
TGTGCCAGCAGTTTAGACGGAGACAGCGGCTACACCTTC
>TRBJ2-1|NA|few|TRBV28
CASGRRERSYNEQFF
TGTGCCAGCGGTCGGAGGGAGCGCTCCTACAATGAGCAGTTCTTC
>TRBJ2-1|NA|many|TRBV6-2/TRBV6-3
CASSYQFSYNEQFF
TGTGCCAGCAGTTATCAGTTCTCCTACAATGAGCAGTTCTTC